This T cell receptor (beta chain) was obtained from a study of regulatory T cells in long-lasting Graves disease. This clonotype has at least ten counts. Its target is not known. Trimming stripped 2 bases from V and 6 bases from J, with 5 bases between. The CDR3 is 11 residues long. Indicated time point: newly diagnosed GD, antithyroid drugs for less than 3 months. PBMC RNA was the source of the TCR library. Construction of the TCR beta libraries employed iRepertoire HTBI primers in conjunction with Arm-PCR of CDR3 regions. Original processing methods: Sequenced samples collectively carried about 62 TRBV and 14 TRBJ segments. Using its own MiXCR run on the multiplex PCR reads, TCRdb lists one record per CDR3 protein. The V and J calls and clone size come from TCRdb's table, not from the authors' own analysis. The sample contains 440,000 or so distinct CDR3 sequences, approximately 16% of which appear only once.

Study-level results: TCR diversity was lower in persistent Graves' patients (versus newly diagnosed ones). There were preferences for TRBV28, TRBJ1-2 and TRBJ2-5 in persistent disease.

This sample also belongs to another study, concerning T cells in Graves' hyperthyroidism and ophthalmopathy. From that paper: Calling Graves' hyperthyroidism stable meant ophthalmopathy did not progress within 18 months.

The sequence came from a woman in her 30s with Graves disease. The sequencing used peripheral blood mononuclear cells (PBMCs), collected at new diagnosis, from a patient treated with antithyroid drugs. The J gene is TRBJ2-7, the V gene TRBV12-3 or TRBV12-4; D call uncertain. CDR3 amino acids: CASSLSVEQYF. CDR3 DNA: TGTGCCAGCAGTTTAAGTGTCGAGCAGTACTTC.